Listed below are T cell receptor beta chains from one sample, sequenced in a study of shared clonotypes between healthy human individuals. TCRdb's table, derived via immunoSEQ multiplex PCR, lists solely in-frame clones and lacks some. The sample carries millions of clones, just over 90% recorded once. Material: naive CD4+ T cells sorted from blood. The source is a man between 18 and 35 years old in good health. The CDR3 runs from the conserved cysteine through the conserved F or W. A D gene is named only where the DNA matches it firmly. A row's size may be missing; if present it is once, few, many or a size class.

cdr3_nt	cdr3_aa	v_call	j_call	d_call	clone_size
TGTGCCAGCAGTTTAGACCCCCGCAGGTCCACCTACGAGCAGTACTTC	CASSLDPRRSTYEQYF	TRBV27	TRBJ2-7	-	once
TGTGCCTGGAGTCGTGGGACAAGCTACGAGCAGTACTTC	CAWSRGTSYEQYF	TRBV30	TRBJ2-7	-	-
TGTGCCAGCAGCTTACTACAGGGCAATTCACCCCTCCACTTT	CASSLLQGNSPLHF	TRBV7-9	TRBJ1-6	-	-
TGTGCCAGCAGTGAAGCGCGGGAGACCCAGTACTTC	CASSEARETQYF	TRBV6-1	TRBJ2-5	-	-
TGTGCCAGCAGCCGTACCCGGGGAGGATACGAGCAGTACTTC	CASSRTRGGYEQYF	TRBV5-8	TRBJ2-7	-	-
TGTGCCAGCAGCGGGCGGGGCCCTTCCCATGAGCAGTTCTTC	CASSGRGPSHEQFF	TRBV5-6	TRBJ2-1	-	-
TGTGCCTGGAGGACAGGGACAGGGGGCGGGCAGCCCCAGCATTTT	CAWRTGTGGGQPQHF	TRBV30	TRBJ1-5	TRBD1	-
TGTGCCAGCAGCTTAGTGCCGGGTGTCGGCAATTCACCCCTCCACTTT	CASSLVPGVGNSPLHF	TRBV7-9	TRBJ1-6	-	-
TGTGCCAGCAGTTATGGACAGGATAATTCACCCCTCCACTTT	CASSYGQDNSPLHF	TRBV6-5	TRBJ1-6	TRBD1	-
TGCGCCAGCAGTCTCGACAGGTTAGGAGCCAAAAACATTCAGTACTTC	CASSLDRLGAKNIQYF	TRBV4-3	TRBJ2-4	-	once
TGTGCCAGCAGTCTCTACAGGGGGTTGAACACTGAAGCTTTCTTT	CASSLYRGLNTEAFF	TRBV28	TRBJ1-1	TRBD1	-
TGTGCCAGTAGTGCGGGACTAGCGGGTGCGTACCAAGAGACCCAGTACTTC	CASSAGLAGAYQETQYF	TRBV19	TRBJ2-5	TRBD2	-
TGTGCCAGCAGCCCAGACGAGGGCTACGAGCAGTACTTC	CASSPDEGYEQYF	TRBV7-9	TRBJ2-7	-	-
TGTGCCAGCAGGATTAGCACGGTTAGCAATCAGCCCCAGCATTTT	CASRISTVSNQPQHF	TRBV6-1	TRBJ1-5	-	once
TGTGCCAGCAGCTTGGAGGCGCGGGGGGCTTCCGAGCAGTACTTC	CASSLEARGASEQYF	TRBV5-8	TRBJ2-7	TRBD2	-
TGTGCCAGCAGCCCGGGACCCTGGAACACTGAAGCTTTCTTT	CASSPGPWNTEAFF	TRBV7-2	TRBJ1-1	-	few
TGTGCCAGCACTACTTTGCCGGGCAGTTCCTACGAGCAGTACTTC	CASTTLPGSSYEQYF	TRBV5-5	TRBJ2-7	-	-
TGTGCCAGTAGTATAGCAAGGGGGACCAGCTCTGGGGCCAACGTCCTGACTTTC	CASSIARGTSSGANVLTF	TRBV19	TRBJ2-6	-	-
TGTGCCAGCTCACCATTTTCGGGGGAAAGAAACACCATATATTTT	CASSPFSGERNTIYF	TRBV18	TRBJ1-3	-	-
TGCGCCAGCAGCTTAACGGGAACCACTCCTAACTATGGCTACACCTTC	CASSLTGTTPNYGYTF	TRBV5-1	TRBJ1-2	-	-
TGTGCCAGTTTGAGGGGATCTGAAGCTTTCTTT	CASLRGSEAFF	TRBV6-5	TRBJ1-1	-	-
TGCGCCAGCAGCTTGGGTAACAGTGCTACTGGAAACACCATATATTTT	CASSLGNSATGNTIYF	TRBV5-1	TRBJ1-3	-	once
TGTGCCATCAGCACAGGGGCCTTTAACACTGAAGCTTTCTTT	CAISTGAFNTEAFF	TRBV10-3	TRBJ1-1	TRBD1	few
TGTGCTAGCAGCTTACGGCAGCAAGAGACCCAGTACTTC	CASSLRQQETQYF	TRBV7-7	TRBJ2-5	-	-
TGTGCCAGCAATGACAGACCCTACGAGCAGTACTTC	CASNDRPYEQYF	TRBV5-8	TRBJ2-7	-	-
TGTGCCTGGAGTGTGGGGGAAGGTCAGCCCCAGCATTTT	CAWSVGEGQPQHF	TRBV30	TRBJ1-5	-	-
TGTGCCATTGAGCGGGCCCCCCAAGAGACCCAGTACTTC	CAIERAPQETQYF	TRBV28	TRBJ2-5	-	-
TGTGCCAGCTCTCTGGGGGGATACGAGCAGTACTTC	CASSLGGYEQYF	TRBV18	TRBJ2-7	-	-
TGTGCCAGCAGCTTAGAGCCAGGGATAAATGAAAAACTGTTTTTT	CASSLEPGINEKLFF	TRBV7-2	TRBJ1-4	-	-
TGTGCCAGCAGCAAAGATGGCAGGGGGCGCGAAGGGGACTTC	CASSKDGRGREGDF	TRBV21-1	TRBJ1-2	-	-
TGTGCCAGCAGACCGGGACTAGCGGGGGCGGATACGCAGTATTTT	CASRPGLAGADTQYF	TRBV2	TRBJ2-3	TRBD2	-
TGTGCCAGCACATACATCTTCCAAGAGACCCAGTACTTC	CASTYIFQETQYF	TRBV6-1	TRBJ2-5	-	-
TGTGCCAGCAGTCAAGGGGACCCCACAGATACGCAGTATTTT	CASSQGDPTDTQYF	TRBV11-3	TRBJ2-3	-	-
TGTGCCAGCAGCCCCGACAGGGGCTATGGCTACACCTTC	CASSPDRGYGYTF	TRBV6-6	TRBJ1-2	TRBD1	-
TGTGCCTGGAGTGTGGGAGTGAACTACGAGCAGTACTTC	CAWSVGVNYEQYF	TRBV30	TRBJ2-7	-	-
TGTGCCTGGAGTTTCGACAGGAGCTCTGGAAACACCATATATTTT	CAWSFDRSSGNTIYF	TRBV30	TRBJ1-3	-	-
TGTGCCAGCAGCCGGGGACTTTCCTACAATGAGCAGTTCTTC	CASSRGLSYNEQFF	TRBV6-5	TRBJ2-1	-	-
TGCGCCAGCAGCTTGGGTACGGGTCTGAACACTGAAGCTTTCTTT	CASSLGTGLNTEAFF	TRBV5-1	TRBJ1-1	-	-
TGTGCCAGCAGTGACTCGCTACTAAGGCACAGTGAGCAGTTCTTC	CASSDSLLRHSEQFF	TRBV6-4	TRBJ2-1	-	-
TGTGCCACCGCGCCCTACGAGCAGTACTTC	CATAPYEQYF	TRBV27	TRBJ2-7	-	-
TGCGCCAGCAGCCGACAGGGGGCGGCAGGAAACACCATATATTTT	CASSRQGAAGNTIYF	TRBV5-1	TRBJ1-3	TRBD1	-
TGTGCCAGCATGGCAGGGAACTCTGGGGCCAACGTCCTGACTTTC	CASMAGNSGANVLTF	TRBV2	TRBJ2-6	-	-
TGTGCCAGCAGAACTCAGGGTCTCTCCTACGAGCAGTACTTC	CASRTQGLSYEQYF	TRBV2	TRBJ2-7	-	-
TGTGCCTTCCACCGGGGGCTGGAGAGCTACGAGCAGTACTTC	CAFHRGLESYEQYF	TRBV30	TRBJ2-7	-	-
TGTGCCAGCAGCCCTTCGACAGGGAACGAGCAGTACTTC	CASSPSTGNEQYF	TRBV7-3	TRBJ2-7	TRBD1	-
TGTGCCAGCAGCGTAGGAGGGGGGCTTTCCTACAATGAGCAGTTCTTC	CASSVGGGLSYNEQFF	TRBV9	TRBJ2-1	-	-
TGTGCCAGCTCACCACCTACAGGGAGTAGCGAGCAGTACTTC	CASSPPTGSSEQYF	TRBV18	TRBJ2-7	-	-